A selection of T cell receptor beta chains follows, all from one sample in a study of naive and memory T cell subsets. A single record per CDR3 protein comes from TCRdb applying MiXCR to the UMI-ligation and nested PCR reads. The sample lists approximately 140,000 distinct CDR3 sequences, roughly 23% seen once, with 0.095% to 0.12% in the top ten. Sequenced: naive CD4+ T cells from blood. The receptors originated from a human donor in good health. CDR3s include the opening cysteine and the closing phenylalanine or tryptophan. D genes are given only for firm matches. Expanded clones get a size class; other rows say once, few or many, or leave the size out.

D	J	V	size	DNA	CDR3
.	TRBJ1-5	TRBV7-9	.	TGTGCCAGCAGCTCACCTGTTAGCAATCAGCCCCAGCATTTT	CASSSPVSNQPQHF
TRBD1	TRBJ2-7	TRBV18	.	TGTGCCAGCTCACCAAGACAGGGGGAGGCCTACGAGCAGTACTTC	CASSPRQGEAYEQYF
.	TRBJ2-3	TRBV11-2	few	TGTGCCAGCAGCTTAGAGCCCCTGAGGGGGACGCAGTATTTT	CASSLEPLRGTQYF
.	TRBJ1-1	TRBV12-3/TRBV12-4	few	TGTGCCAGCAGTTTAGTGGGAGGGTCCACTGAAGCTTTCTTT	CASSLVGGSTEAFF
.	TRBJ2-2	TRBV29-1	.	TGCAGCGTTGGGGAGCCCGGGGAGCTGTTTTTT	CSVGEPGELFF
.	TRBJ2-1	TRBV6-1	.	TGTGCCAGCAGGTCAAGCCCCCAGCTTGAGCAGTTCTTC	CASRSSPQLEQFF
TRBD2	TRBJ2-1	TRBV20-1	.	TGCAGTGCTACAGACTTGGGCCACGGGACTAGCGGGAGCAGGGGGTTC	CSATDLGHGTSGSRGF
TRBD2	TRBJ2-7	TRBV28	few	TGTGCCAGCAGTTCTGGACTAGCGCGAGCTTACGACGAGCAGTACTTC	CASSSGLARAYDEQYF
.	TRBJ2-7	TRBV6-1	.	TGTGCCAGCAGTGGGGGGAACGACTACGAGCAGTACTTC	CASSGGNDYEQYF
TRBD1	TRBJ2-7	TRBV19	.	TGTGCCAGTAGTATAGTGTGGACAGGGCACGGCGAGCAGTACTTC	CASSIVWTGHGEQYF
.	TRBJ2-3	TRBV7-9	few	TGTGCCAGCAGCCCGAGAGGGCCAGATACGCAGTATTTT	CASSPRGPDTQYF
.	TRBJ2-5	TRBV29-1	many	TGCAGCGCGGGGGAGACCCAGTACTTC	CSAGETQYF
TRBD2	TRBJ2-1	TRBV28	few	TGTGCCAGCAGTCCACCGGGACTAGCGGGGGCCCGCAGTGAGCAGTTCTTC	CASSPPGLAGARSEQFF
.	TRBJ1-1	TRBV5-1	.	TGCGCCAGCAGCTTGAGCAGCACCCCTTGGGCTGAAGCTTTCTTT	CASSLSSTPWAEAFF
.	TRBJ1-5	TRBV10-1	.	TGCGCCAGCAGTGCCAGTAAAAATCAGCCCCAGCATTTT	CASSASKNQPQHF
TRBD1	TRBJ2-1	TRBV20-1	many	TGCAGTGCTAGAGATCGAGACAGGGGATGGAATGAGCAGTTCTTC	CSARDRDRGWNEQFF
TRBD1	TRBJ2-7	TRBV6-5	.	TGTGCCCCCCTTCCGGGACAGCCCTACGAGCAGTACTTC	CAPLPGQPYEQYF
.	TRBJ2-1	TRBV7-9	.	TGTGCCAGCAGCACCCCCGGGACACAATACAATGAGCAGTTCTTC	CASSTPGTQYNEQFF
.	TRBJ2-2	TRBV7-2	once	TGTGCCAGCAGCTTACCCAGGGATTTTTCCGGGGAGCTGTTTTTT	CASSLPRDFSGELFF
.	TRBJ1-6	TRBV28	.	TGTGCCAGCAGTCCAAACTCGGACGGCTCCTATAATTCACCCCTCCACTTT	CASSPNSDGSYNSPLHF
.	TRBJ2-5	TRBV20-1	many	TGCAGTGCTAGCGGGGGTGGTGAGACCCAGTACTTC	CSASGGGETQYF
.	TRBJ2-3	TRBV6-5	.	TGTGCCAGCAGCCGGGATAAGAGGAGCGGGCGGGGCACAGATACGCAGTATTTT	CASSRDKRSGRGTDTQYF
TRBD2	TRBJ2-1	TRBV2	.	TGTGCCAGCAGTAGGAACCGACTAGCGGGTCCCGGCAATGAGCAGTTCTTC	CASSRNRLAGPGNEQFF
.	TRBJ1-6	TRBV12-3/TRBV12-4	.	TGTGCCAGCAGTTTAACAGGGATTAATTCACCCCTCCACTTT	CASSLTGINSPLHF
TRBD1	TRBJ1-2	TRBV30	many	TGTGCCTGGAGTCGACAGGGGTATGGCTACACCTTC	CAWSRQGYGYTF
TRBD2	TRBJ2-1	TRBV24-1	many	TGTGCCACCAGTGCCACTGGGACTAGCGGGGGGGAGTTCTTC	CATSATGTSGGEFF
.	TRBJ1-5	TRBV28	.	TGTGCCAGCAGTCCGACAACAGGGTTGAGTCAGCCCCAGCATTTT	CASSPTTGLSQPQHF
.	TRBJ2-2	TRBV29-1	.	TGCAGCGTTGGAGAGGTTTTGGGGACCGGGGAGCTGTTTTTT	CSVGEVLGTGELFF
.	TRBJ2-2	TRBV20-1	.	TGCAGCGGGGTAGAACCGAACACCGGGGAGCTGTTTTTT	CSGVEPNTGELFF
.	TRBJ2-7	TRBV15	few	TGTGCCACCAGCAGAGATTCGGCAGCCCAGACCTACGAGCAGTACTTC	CATSRDSAAQTYEQYF
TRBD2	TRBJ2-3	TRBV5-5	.	TGTGCCAGCAGCCCCCCGAGACTAGCGGGAGGAGATACGCAGTATTTT	CASSPPRLAGGDTQYF
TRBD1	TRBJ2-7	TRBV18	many	TGTGCCAGCTCACCCGGGACAGCCTACGAGCAGTACTTC	CASSPGTAYEQYF
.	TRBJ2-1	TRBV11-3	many	TGTGCCAGCAGCTCGAAGACTAGAAGCAATGAGCAGTTCTTC	CASSSKTRSNEQFF
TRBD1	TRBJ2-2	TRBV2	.	TGTGCCAGCAGTGGTAGCGGGACAGGGGGCTTGGGTGACTACACCGGGGAGCTGTTTTTT	CASSGSGTGGLGDYTGELFF
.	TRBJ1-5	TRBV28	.	TGTGCCAGCATCCCCGCAGGGAGTCATCAGCCCCAGCATTTT	CASIPAGSHQPQHF
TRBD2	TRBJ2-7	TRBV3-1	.	TGTGCCAGCAGCCCAGCCTTTGCTAGCGGGCTGATCGAGCAGTACTTC	CASSPAFASGLIEQYF
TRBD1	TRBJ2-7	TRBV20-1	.	TGCAGTGCTAGAGCAGGGGGCCACGAGCAGTACTTC	CSARAGGHEQYF
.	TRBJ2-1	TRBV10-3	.	TGTGCCATCAGTGAGGCAGGACTCTCCTACAATGAGCAGTTCTTC	CAISEAGLSYNEQFF
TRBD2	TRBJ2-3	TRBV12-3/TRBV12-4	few	TGTGCCAGCAGTTTCAGACTAGCGGAAGTCACAGATACGCAGTATTTT	CASSFRLAEVTDTQYF
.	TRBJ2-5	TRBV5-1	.	TGCGCCAGCAGCTTTACACAAGAGACCCAGTACTTC	CASSFTQETQYF
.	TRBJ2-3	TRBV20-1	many	TGCAGTGCCATCCCACTAGCATCGGATACGCAGTATTTT	CSAIPLASDTQYF
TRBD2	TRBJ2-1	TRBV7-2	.	TGTGCCAGCAGCTTAACGGGGGGGTCCTACAATGAGCAGTTCTTC	CASSLTGGSYNEQFF
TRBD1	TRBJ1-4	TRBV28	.	TGTGCCAGCAGTTTTGGCGCTGGCAGGGGGCGTGCAACTAATGAAAAACTGTTTTTT	CASSFGAGRGRATNEKLFF
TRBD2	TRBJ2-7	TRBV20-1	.	TGCAGTGCTAGAGATGCTAGCGGGAGTACGTACGAGCAGTACTTC	CSARDASGSTYEQYF